A selection of T cell receptor beta chains follows, all from one sample in a study of cytomegalovirus exposure and HLA in healthy donors. Produced via immunoSEQ multiplex PCR; TCRdb's table is partial and in-frame only. The data contain 150,000 to 200,000 clones, approximately 80% of them singletons. The specimen sequenced was PBMCs. The receptor set was obtained from a male donor in good health and CMV-seronegative. Both conserved end residues are trimmed from each CDR3. Fields, in order: V gene, CDR3 protein.

TRBV6-5,ASSPQGAYNSPLH
TRBV29-1,SVVVTENQPQH
TRBV9,ASSVGSGANYGYT
TRBV7-9,AYRGGTSGTNTGELF
TRBV28,ASSPAYYNSPLH
TRBV5-1,ASSLGAGGPFNTQY
TRBV5-6,ASSQDRDLYEQY
TRBV6-4,ASSDGTGGGEAF
TRBV30,ALIRGRDYGYT
TRBV19,ASTDGTYYGYT
TRBV4-3,ASSQDSRGGYT
TRBV28,ASSSSGAYNEQF
TRBV5-1,ASSQARGTNTEAF
TRBV10-3,AISETPGGALYGYT
TRBV5-8,ASSQRTGGNTIY
TRBV4-1,ASSQAGHYSNQPQH
TRBV5-1,ASIPDRGKEPQH
TRBV2,ASSGQQRQPQH
TRBV29-1,SVFWEYTGELF
TRBV7-9,ASSLRRVEADTQY
TRBV5-4,ASSFGGSTNEKLF
TRBV11-3,ASSARGVAGELF
TRBV5-1,ASSLQGTDTEAF
TRBV5-1,ASSLAGTSGGRELF
TRBV5-4,ASRKGQGRVTGELF
TRBV29-1,SVDAGHGYEQY
TRBV19,ASNLGGGSPQPQH
TRBV5-1,ASSLGTGSNTGELF
TRBV7-8,ASSDDSRASYGYT